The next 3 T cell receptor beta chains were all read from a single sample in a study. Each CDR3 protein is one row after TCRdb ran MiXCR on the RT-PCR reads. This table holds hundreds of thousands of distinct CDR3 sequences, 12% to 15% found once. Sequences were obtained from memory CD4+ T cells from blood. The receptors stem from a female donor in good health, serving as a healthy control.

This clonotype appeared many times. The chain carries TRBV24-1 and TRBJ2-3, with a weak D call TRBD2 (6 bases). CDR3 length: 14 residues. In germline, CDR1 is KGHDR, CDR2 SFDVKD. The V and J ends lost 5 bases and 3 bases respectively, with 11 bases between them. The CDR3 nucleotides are TGTGCCACCAGTGTCCCGGGAGATACAGATACGCAGTATTTT. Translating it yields CATSVPGDTDTQYF.

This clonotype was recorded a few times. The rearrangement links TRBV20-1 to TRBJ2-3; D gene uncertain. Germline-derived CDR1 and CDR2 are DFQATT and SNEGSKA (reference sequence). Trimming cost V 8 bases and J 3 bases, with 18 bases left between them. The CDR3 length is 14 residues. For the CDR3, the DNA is TGCAGTTCTGCCCTCCCTGGAGCGACAGATACGCAGTATTTT. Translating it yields CSSALPGATDTQYF.

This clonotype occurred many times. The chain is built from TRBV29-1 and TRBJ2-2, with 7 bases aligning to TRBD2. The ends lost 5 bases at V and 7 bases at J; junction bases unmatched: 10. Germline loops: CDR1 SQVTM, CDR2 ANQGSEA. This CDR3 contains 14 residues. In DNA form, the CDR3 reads TGCAGCGTTCCCTGGAGCACGGGGGGCGGGGAGCTGTTTTTT. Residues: CSVPWSTGGGELFF.